This TCR beta chain was sequenced for a study of CD8+ T cells in alopecia areata. Sequencing relied on a cDNA template that was reverse transcribed from extracted RNA. Method: immunoSEQ multiplex PCR; TCRdb's copy keeps in-frame clones and lacks some. The profile shows approximately 210,000 clones, about 65% of them singletons. Treatment indicated: oral pan-JAK inhibitor, 5-10 mg twice daily. This clone was seen a handful of times. V lost 0 bases to trimming and J lost 7 bases; unmatched junction nucleotides: 5. The CDR3 contains 13 residues. In germline, CDR1 is GTSNPN, CDR2 SVGIG (reference sequence).

This material consisted of CD4+ T cells sorted from blood, taken around week 50, from a patient treated with tofacitinib. The sequence came from a human donor with alopecia areata. The chain links TRBV30 to TRBJ1-2; TRBD1 agrees at 7 bases. The chain's CDR3 is CAWSVRGGSGYTF. Here the CDR3 DNA reads TGTGCCTGGAGTGTACGAGGGGGCTCTGGCTACACCTTC.